This record concerns one T cell receptor (beta chain) sequence. Its matching antigen is unknown. In germline, CDR1 is SGHVS, CDR2 FQNEAQ. The CDR3 has 18 residues. The V segment lost 2 bases and the J segment 2 bases; nucleotides outside the gene matches: 3. The entry originates in a study of T cell responses to AZD1222 COVID-19 vaccine. Whole-study context: Second-dose recipients at about 4 or about 12 weeks were treated as one pooled group.

Whole-study findings and limits: Repertoire sampling occurred only after the peak T cell response. Across the whole spike, CD4 TCRs peaked at regions 160-218 and 743-854.

Generated by immunoSEQ multiplex PCR, the TCRdb table keeps only in-frame clones and is missing some. The sample holds 75,000 to 100,000 clones, approximately 87% seen once. This clonotype was sampled from an adult in good health. The chain is built from TRBV7-8 and TRBJ2-1, with 16 bases fitting TRBD2. The source material was peripheral blood, sampled on day 0 of AZD1222 vaccination. The DNA for the CDR3 is TGTGCCAGCAGCTTATTTGGGACTAGCGGGAGGGCCTACAATGAGCAGTTCTTC. Its translation is CASSLFGTSGRAYNEQFF.